The present entry profiles one T cell receptor (beta chain) with its context. Its binding antigen is unknown. Qualities for individual bases were not recorded, and no much larger clone is one base off. These data belong to a study of shared clonotypes between healthy human individuals (dated by TCRdb to 2018 to 2020). Background for the entire study: The cohort comprised two women and a few men aged 18 to 49 years. Per donor, three plates each were used for CD4 naive and CD4 memory, two for CD8 naive, and one for CD8 memory. To estimate repertoire size and how much clonotypes are shared between individuals, the study performed deep sequencing of blood TCR repertoires from about five healthy adults. Different laboratories and diverse techniques were used to prepare libraries and sequence TCR repertoires, to increase sequencing depth and limit assay-specific biases. Leukapheresis yielded between about 0.85 and 9.5 billion PBMCs per donor. Points the paper makes about the study in general: Naive subsets generally had larger estimated clonotype richness than memory subsets. Based on pairwise subsampling, the degree of clonotype sharing among donors was expected to be affected by sequencing depth. Clonotypes shared by all four sorted-subset donors showed higher generation probabilities than non-shared clonotypes. Only blood was sampled, and tissue TCR repertoires likely differ from those in blood. Incomplete sequencing was indicated by rarefaction of sorted-subset datasets, despite the large sequencing depth. The small number of donors limited the genetic and exposure-history diversity represented. About 4.5% of naive CD4, 3% to 3.5% of naive CD8, 2.3% of memory CD4, and around 0.4% of memory CD8 clonotypes were shared across a few donors.

The donors were healthy, HIV-negative adults with no recently reported acute infections or vaccinations. Every donor was a Caucasian adult living in Nashville, Tennessee, USA. CD4+ T cells were enriched by magnetic negative selection, after which naive cells were positively selected on CD45RA and the negative fraction was taken as the memory subset. Blood was collected by leukapheresis, and PBMCs were isolated by Ficoll-Histopaque density gradient centrifugation and then cryopreserved in liquid nitrogen vapor phase. Analytical flow cytometry was used to check the purity and quantity of every magnetically sorted T cell population. Each sorted fraction had its genomic DNA isolated and then quantified by UV absorbance on a Nanodrop 2000c. TCR CDR3 regions were amplified from genomic DNA by multiplex PCR using the deep immunoSEQ assay. Extracted genomic DNA from each cell subset was spread evenly across all wells of several immunoSEQ 96-well plates, with each plate serving as a replicate. For sorted subsets, approximately 210 ng of genomic DNA, equivalent to about 30,000 T cell genomes, went into each replicate PCR. Purified libraries were measured with a Qubit 3.0 fluorometer, size-checked on a Bioanalyzer 2100, and measured again with the KAPA Library Quantification kit. Every immunoSEQ 96-well plate was sequenced on a separate single-read 150-cycle Illumina NextSeq 550 flow cell. The source study handled its data this way. Because the immunoSEQ output included only junctional sequences and no quality scores, the filtering could not be the same as the filtering used for full-length reads. To assign V/J genes and CDR3, sequences were annotated against IMGT germline references using PyIR, a Python wrapper for IgBLAST v1.9. Any read was removed if the V/J assignment was weak (E-value above 1e-6), the CDR3 was missing, or the read contained stop codons, out-of-frame junctions, or ambiguous translated residues. A V3J clonotype was defined by an identical inferred V gene, J gene, and CDR3 amino acid sequence. Percentage overlap between repertoires was computed as shared unique clonotypes divided by the size of the smaller repertoire. Repertoire richness was assessed with RTK rarefaction, the Chao1 estimator, and Recon v2.1 estimates of unobserved clonotypes. OLGA was used to compute generation probabilities for all TCRbeta clonotypes that the gDNA method yielded from a handful of donors. The table was pulled from immuneACCESS by TCRdb, which kept in-frame rearrangements only. Such tables lose some clones; where checked, under half of the loss comes from unresolved V genes, and the rest has no known cause. V and J calls and clone size are those listed in that table; D and trimming were worked out from the DNA. The sample records approximately 2.5 million clones, more than 80% of which are singletons. The ten largest clones capture roughly 0.13% of the sample.

The junction shows trimming of 4 bases on V and 0 bases on J, plus 7 bases between the germline ends. CDR3 length: 15 amino acids, cysteine to phenylalanine. The DNA shown is the 45-base CDR3, in frame from base 1. CDR1 MGHRA and CDR2 YSYEKL were looked up in the germline V gene. The chain is encoded by TRBV4-1 joined to TRBJ1-6; the D segment cannot be called with confidence. The material sequenced was naive CD4+ T cells sorted from blood. The cell subset or site label, as the study defines it: CD45RA+ positively selected. The sequence was obtained from a man in his late teens or twenties in good health. The CDR3 protein sequence reads: CASSPISSYNSPLHF. The nucleotide sequence is given as TGCGCCAGCAGCCCGATCAGCTCCTATAATTCACCCCTCCACTTT.